Presented here are 30 T cell receptor beta chains from one specimen sequenced in a study of cytomegalovirus exposure and HLA in healthy donors (dated by TCRdb to 2016 to 2017). Preparation of the library involved the immunoSEQ multiplex PCR assay. For the multiplex PCR, a mixture combining 60 forward primers for TCR Vbeta segments and 13 reverse primers for TCR Jbeta segments was used. The table comes from immuneACCESS by way of TCRdb, which keeps in-frame sequences with V and J called. Part of the clones is missing from these tables; in studies checked, under half for an unresolved V gene and the rest for unknown reasons. The sample table lists about 200,000 clones, around nine tenths of them with a count of one. The top ten clones comprise under 2% of the sample. The sequenced material came from PBMCs. The receptor set was obtained from a woman under 30 in good health and CMV-seronegative.

Regarding this clone: Distinct nucleotide sequences in the sample also encode this CDR3. This sequence joins TRBV7-8 and TRBJ2-1, with D tentatively TRBD1 (6 bases). Trimming removed 2 bases from V and 7 bases from J, with 6 bases in between. CDR3 size: 12 residues. Germline-derived CDR1 and CDR2 are SGHVS and FQNEAQ. The DNA for the CDR3 is TGTGCCAGCAGCTTAAGGGGGAATGAGCAGTTCTTC. It codes for CASSLRGNEQFF.

A note on this clone: At one of its ends the junction is not consistent with the germline gene, which may arise from a read error. The sample carries other DNA sequences with the same CDR3. This chain connects TRBV4-1 to TRBJ2-5; TRBD2 agrees at 8 bases. The CDR3 totals 15 residues. The germline gives CDR1 MGHRA, CDR2 YSYEKL. The DNA of the CDR3 is TGCGCCAGCAGCCAAGAGATTAGCGGGGTAGAGACTCAGTACTTC. Its translation is CASSQEISGVETQYF.

The chain combines TRBV7-8 with TRBJ2-7; the D is unclear. Germline V gives CDR1 SGHVS, CDR2 FQNEAQ. Trimming pared 3 bases from V and 6 bases from J, leaving 6 bases between. This CDR3 has 11 residues. The CDR3 loop reads CASSFICEQYF. Written as DNA, the CDR3 is TGTGCCAGCAGCTTTATCTGCGAGCAGTACTTC.

The V gene is TRBV5-1, the J gene TRBJ2-5; D unclear. Trimming stripped 1 base from V and 5 bases from J, with 6 bases between. The germline V gene has CDR1 SGHRS and CDR2 YFSETQ. This CDR3 region has 12 residues. The CDR3 is CASSLNRETQYF. Written as DNA, the CDR3 is TGCGCCAGCAGCTTGAATCGGGAGACCCAGTACTTC.

The V call is TRBV7-8, the J call TRBJ2-5; D is possibly TRBD1 (5 bases). The V gene's germline CDR1 is SGHVS and CDR2 FQNEAQ. V dropped 5 bases and J dropped 1 base, with 17 bases sitting between them. The CDR3 extends over 16 amino acids. CDR3 amino acids: CASSLTATGLQETQYF. CDR3 bases: TGTGCCAGCAGCCTGACAGCGACCGGCCTCCAAGAGACCCAGTACTTC.

The gene calls are TRBV15 and TRBJ1-6, with 8 nucleotides matching TRBD1. CDR1 and CDR2 from the germline V gene are LNHNV and YYDKDF (reference sequence). The CDR3 is 15 residues long. Trimming cost V 5 bases and J 3 bases; bases outside gene matches: 3. CDR3 in amino acids: CATSDRGSYNSPLHF. In nucleotides, the CDR3 is TGTGCCACCAGCGACAGGGGAAGCTATAATTCACCCCTCCACTTT.

The V and J genes are TRBV19 and TRBJ2-7; 8 nucleotides align to TRBD1. Per germline, CDR1 LNHDA and CDR2 SQIVND (reference sequence). This CDR3 comprises 15 residues. The V segment lost 5 bases and the J segment 9 bases; nucleotides outside the gene matches: 15. The CDR3 region is CASSPRTGKMEGQYF. The CDR3 bases are TGTGCCAGTAGTCCCCGGACAGGGAAGATGGAGGGGCAGTACTTC.

This sequence joins TRBV7-9 and TRBJ1-2; D gene ambiguous. This CDR3 comprises 15 residues. V was clipped by 8 bases and J by 0 bases, with 16 bases between them. CDR1 SEHNR and CDR2 FQNEAQ come from the germline V gene (reference sequence). The chain's CDR3 is CASRPPGVSNYGYTF. DNA of the CDR3: TGTGCCAGCCGCCCTCCGGGAGTATCTAACTATGGCTACACCTTC.

The chain carries TRBV2 and TRBJ1-5; 7 bases match TRBD1. CDR1 and CDR2 from the germline V gene are SNHLY and FYNNEI. CDR3 length: 14 amino acids. V was pared by 3 bases and J by 1 base, with 0 bases of the junction left unmatched. For the CDR3, the DNA is TGTGCCAGCAGTGACAGGGGGAGCAATCAGCCCCAGCATTTT. Translation: CASSDRGSNQPQHF.

This sequence joins TRBV11-2 and TRBJ1-1, with 8 nucleotides matching TRBD1. The germline gives CDR1 SGHAT, CDR2 FQNNGV. The CDR3 length is 14 residues. The V segment lost 5 bases and the J segment 4 bases; nucleotides outside the gene matches: 6. The CDR3: CASSNQGAVTEAFF. DNA for the CDR3: TGTGCCAGCAGCAATCAGGGGGCCGTCACTGAAGCTTTCTTT. Full variable domain (outside the CDR3, taken from reference TRBV11-2 and TRBJ1-1): EAGVAQSPRYKIIEKRQSVAFWCNPISGHATLYWYQQILGQGPKLLIQFQNNGVVDDSQLPKDRFSAERLKGVDSTLKIQPAKLEDSAVYLCASSNQGAVTEAFFGQGTRLTVV.

In its sample, this clone was seen a few times. This rearrangement joins TRBV27 to TRBJ2-7, with 7 bases that match TRBD2. With V trimmed by 5 bases and J by 3 bases, 13 bases remained unmatched. CDR3 size: 16 residues. Germline V lookup: CDR1 MNHEY, CDR2 SMNVEV (reference sequence). CDR3 nucleotide sequence: TGTGCCAGCAGTCCGTTGAGTGCGGGAGCCGTCTACGAGCAGTACTTC. Amino acid sequence: CASSPLSAGAVYEQYF.

J is TRBJ2-7 and V is TRBV30, with 14 positions matching TRBD2. The V segment lost 4 bases and the J segment 1 base; nucleotides outside the gene matches: 9. CDR1 and CDR2 from the germline V gene are GTSNPN and SVGIG (reference sequence). The CDR3 loop spans 17 amino acids. The CDR3 here is CAWIRGLAGEGSYEQYF. The CDR3 DNA follows: TGTGCCTGGATAAGGGGACTAGCGGGAGAAGGATCCTACGAGCAGTACTTC.

This chain joins TRBV2 and TRBJ1-2; 7 nucleotides match TRBD1. Per the germline V gene, CDR1 is SNHLY and CDR2 is FYNNEI. The CDR3 covers 15 residues. V lost 2 bases to trimming and J lost 3 bases; unmatched junction nucleotides: 6. CDR3 protein: CASSETTGVDYGYTF. CDR3 bases: TGTGCCAGCAGTGAAACAACAGGGGTTGACTATGGCTACACCTTC.

The genes are TRBV4-2 and TRBJ2-7, with D perhaps matching TRBD1 (7 bases). Germline CDR1 LGHNA, CDR2 YNFKEQ. Trimming took off 0 bases at V and 0 bases at J, with 15 bases between the two ends. The CDR3 consists of 17 residues. CDR3 DNA: TGTGCCAGCAGCCAAGATTTAGGAGGGGGCCCCTCCTACGAGCAGTACTTC. Translating gives CASSQDLGGGPSYEQYF.

The chain has TRBV6-1 and TRBJ2-1, with D maybe TRBD2 (6 bases). Trimming removed 1 base from V and 2 bases from J, with 9 bases in between. This CDR3 has 15 residues. CDR1 and CDR2 (germline): MNHNS, SASEGT. CDR3 residues: CASSEDTSPYNEQFF. CDR3 DNA sequence: TGTGCCAGCAGTGAAGACACTAGCCCCTACAATGAGCAGTTCTTC.

The gene calls are TRBV6-5 and TRBJ1-1; D may be TRBD1 (6 bases). The CDR3 consists of 13 residues. V was shortened by 2 bases and J by 8 bases, with 12 bases between the two germline ends. Per the germline V gene, CDR1 is MNHEY and CDR2 is SVGAGI. CDR3 sequence (DNA): TGTGCCAGCAGTTACACCTCCGGGACAGAAGCTTTCTTT. Its translation is CASSYTSGTEAFF.

The rearrangement joins TRBV13 to TRBJ2-5; 8 bases fit TRBD1. Per germline, CDR1 PRHDT and CDR2 FYEKMQ (reference sequence). V was clipped by 5 bases and J by 3 bases; unmatched bases: 5. This CDR3 comprises 14 residues. The chain's CDR3 is CASSGQTGEETQYF. The CDR3 DNA reads as TGTGCCAGCAGCGGGCAGACAGGGGAAGAGACCCAGTACTTC.

The chain recombines TRBV27 with TRBJ2-7; D is possibly TRBD1 (5 bases). The CDR3 consists of 14 residues. V shed 4 bases and J shed 7 bases, with 17 bases lying between them. Germline loops: CDR1 MNHEY, CDR2 SMNVEV (reference sequence). CDR3 coding DNA: TGTGCCAGCAGTTGGCAGCTACAGGTGGGGGAGCAGTACTTC. Amino acid sequence: CASSWQLQVGEQYF.

The chain couples TRBV5-6 to TRBJ2-1; 9 positions match TRBD2. This CDR3 has 15 residues. Germline V gene sequence: CDR1 SGHDT, CDR2 YYEEEE. V lost 0 bases, J lost 2 bases, and 0 bases stayed unmatched. Here the CDR3 DNA reads TGTGCCAGCAGCTTGGGCGGGAGGGCCTACAATGAGCAGTTCTTC. Its translation is CASSLGGRAYNEQFF.

The chain joins TRBV27 to TRBJ1-2; D is unresolved. The CDR3 loop spans 13 amino acids. The V end was cut by 6 bases, the J end by 1 base, with 9 bases between. The germline CDR1 and CDR2 sequences are MNHEY and SMNVEV (reference sequence). The CDR3 region has the DNA TGTGCCAGCAGCCCCGGTGTTAACTATGGCTACACCTTC. The encoded protein is CASSPGVNYGYTF.

The J gene is TRBJ2-5, the V gene TRBV7-9; a possible D gene is TRBD1 (7 bases). The length of the CDR3 is 16 residues. The germline gives CDR1 SEHNR, CDR2 FQNEAQ (reference sequence). Trimming stripped 0 bases from V and 4 bases from J, with 15 bases between. The CDR3: CASSLADWQGGETQYF. CDR3 nucleotide sequence: TGTGCCAGCAGCTTAGCTGATTGGCAGGGGGGAGAGACCCAGTACTTC. Variable domain in full (rest from reference TRBV7-9 and TRBJ2-5): DTGVSQNPRHKITKRGQNVTFRCDPISEHNRLYWYRQTLGQGPEFLTYFQNEAQLEKSRLLSDRFSAERPKGSFSTLEIQRTEQGDSAMYLCASSLADWQGGETQYFGPGTRLLVL.

V and J are TRBV30 and TRBJ2-1; 7 nucleotides align to TRBD2. J gave up 8 bases and V 2 bases, and 15 bases lay outside the gene matches. This CDR3 has 16 residues. Per germline, CDR1 GTSNPN and CDR2 SVGIG (reference sequence). CDR3 sequence: CAWSLPRLASMDEQFF. In DNA, the CDR3 is TGTGCCTGGAGTCTGCCCCGACTAGCCTCGATGGATGAGCAGTTCTTC.

The rearrangement links TRBV4-2 to TRBJ1-2, with 9 positions matching TRBD1. The germline CDR1 and CDR2 sequences are LGHNA and YNFKEQ. After removal of 0 bases from V and 8 bases from J, the junction contained 10 bases not matched to a gene. The CDR3 spans 16 residues. The CDR3 reads CASSQDLTGGGGGYTF. The CDR3, as DNA: TGTGCCAGCAGCCAAGACCTGACAGGGGGAGGAGGGGGCTACACCTTC.

CDR3 region: CASSLSDRGYGYTF. In nucleotides, the CDR3 is TGTGCCAGCAGCCTCTCCGACAGGGGCTATGGCTACACCTTC. The V gene is TRBV7-9, the J gene TRBJ1-2; 8 bases match TRBD1. The CDR3 totals 14 residues. CDR1 SEHNR and CDR2 FQNEAQ come from the germline V gene (reference sequence). The V segment lost 5 bases and the J segment 4 bases; nucleotides outside the gene matches: 6.

The chain has TRBV7-6 and TRBJ2-1, with D perhaps TRBD2 (5 bases). Germline-derived CDR1 and CDR2 are SGHVS and FNYEAQ. The CDR3 runs to 14 residues. V was pared by 5 bases and J by 7 bases, with 15 bases between. CDR3 sequence (DNA): TGTGCCAGCAGCAGAAGGGCTAGCATTAATGAGCAGTTCTTC. This encodes CASSRRASINEQFF.

This clone turned up a few times. This rearrangement joins TRBV10-1 to TRBJ2-1, with 8 positions matching TRBD2. The germline V gene has CDR1 WNHNN and CDR2 SYGVQD (reference sequence). The CDR3 is 16 residues long. The trim removed 4 bases at V and 1 base at J, leaving 6 bases unmatched. CDR3 sequence (DNA): TGCGCCAGCAGTGTTTGGCGGGGGGCGTCCTACAATGAGCAGTTCTTC. Translation: CASSVWRGASYNEQFF.

This chain connects TRBV10-3 to TRBJ1-1, with 8 bases matching TRBD1. The germline V gene has CDR1 ENHRY and CDR2 SYGVKD. This CDR3 spans 13 amino acids. V lost 6 bases, J lost 3 bases, and 3 bases stayed unmatched. CDR3 sequence: CAIRTQGDTEAFF. Written as DNA, the CDR3 is TGTGCCATCAGGACACAGGGGGACACTGAAGCTTTCTTT.

A single count supports this clone. V gene TRBV11-3 combines with J gene TRBJ2-7; D is unclear. Trimming shortened V by 6 bases and J by 0 bases, and 15 bases separated the two germline ends. Germline-derived CDR1 and CDR2 are SGHNT and YENEEA. This CDR3 is 15 amino acids long. The CDR3 DNA sequence: TGTGCCAGCAGTCCTTTCTCGTATTCCTCCTACGAGCAGTACTTC. Its protein product is CASSPFSYSSYEQYF.

This clone is a singleton in its sample. The rearrangement joins TRBV6-4 to TRBJ2-1; 8 positions agree with TRBD2. The CDR3 totals 13 residues. Trimming took 3 bases from V and 9 from J; bases not matched to a gene: 4. Germline V CDR1 and CDR2: MRHNA, SNTAGT. This chain's CDR3 is CASSEGSGGEQFF. CDR3 sequence (DNA): TGTGCCAGCAGTGAAGGCAGCGGGGGTGAGCAGTTCTTC.

The V and J genes are TRBV30 and TRBJ2-2, with a tentative D call TRBD1 (6 bases). The V end was cut by 4 bases, the J end by 5 bases, with 17 bases between. This CDR3 contains 15 residues. In germline, CDR1 is GTSNPN, CDR2 SVGIG (reference sequence). CDR3 sequence reads: CAWMAGDIITGELFF. Written as DNA, the CDR3 is TGTGCCTGGATGGCCGGGGACATTATTACCGGGGAGCTGTTTTTT.